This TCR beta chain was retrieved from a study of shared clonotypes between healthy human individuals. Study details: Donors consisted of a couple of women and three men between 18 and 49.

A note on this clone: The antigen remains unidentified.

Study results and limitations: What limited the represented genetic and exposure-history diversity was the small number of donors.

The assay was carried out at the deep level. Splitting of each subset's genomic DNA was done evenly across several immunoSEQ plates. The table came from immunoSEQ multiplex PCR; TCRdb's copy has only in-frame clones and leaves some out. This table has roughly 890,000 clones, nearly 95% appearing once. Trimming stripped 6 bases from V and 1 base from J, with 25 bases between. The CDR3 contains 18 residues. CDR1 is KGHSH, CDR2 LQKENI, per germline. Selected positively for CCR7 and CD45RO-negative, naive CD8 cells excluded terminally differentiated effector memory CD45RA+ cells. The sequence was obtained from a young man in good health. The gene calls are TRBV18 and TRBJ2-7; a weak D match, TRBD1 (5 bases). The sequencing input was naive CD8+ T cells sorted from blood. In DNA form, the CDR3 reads TGTGCCAGCTCCGTCGCCGAAACAAGGGGCTTCGAATCCTACGAGCAGTACTTC. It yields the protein CASSVAETRGFESYEQYF.